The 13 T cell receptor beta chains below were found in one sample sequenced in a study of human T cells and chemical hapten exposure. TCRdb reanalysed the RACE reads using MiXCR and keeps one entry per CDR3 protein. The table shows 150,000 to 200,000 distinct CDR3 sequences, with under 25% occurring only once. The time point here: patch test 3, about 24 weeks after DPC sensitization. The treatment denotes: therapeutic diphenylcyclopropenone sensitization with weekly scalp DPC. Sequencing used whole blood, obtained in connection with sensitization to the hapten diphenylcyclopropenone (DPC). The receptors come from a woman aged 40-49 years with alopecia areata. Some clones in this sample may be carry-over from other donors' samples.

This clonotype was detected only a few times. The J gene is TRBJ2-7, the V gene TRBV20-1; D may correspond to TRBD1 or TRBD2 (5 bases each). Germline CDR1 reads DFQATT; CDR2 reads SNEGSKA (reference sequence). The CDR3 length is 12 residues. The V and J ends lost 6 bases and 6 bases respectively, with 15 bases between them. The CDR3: CSAPGTRGEQYF. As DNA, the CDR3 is TGCAGTGCGCCGGGGACGCGAGGCGAGCAGTACTTC.

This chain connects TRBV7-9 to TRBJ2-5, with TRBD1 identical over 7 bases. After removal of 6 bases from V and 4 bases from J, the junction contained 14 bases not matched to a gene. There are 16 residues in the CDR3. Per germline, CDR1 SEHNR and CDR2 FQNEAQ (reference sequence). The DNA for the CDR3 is TGTGCCAGCAGTATGCCACGGACAGGCGACCGAGAGACCCAGTACTTC. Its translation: CASSMPRTGDRETQYF. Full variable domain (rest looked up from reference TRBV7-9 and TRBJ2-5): DTGVSQNPRHKITKRGQNVTFRCDPISEHNRLYWYRQTLGQGPEFLTYFQNEAQLEKSRLLSDRFSAERPKGSFSTLEIQRTEQGDSAMYLCASSMPRTGDRETQYFGPGTRLLVL.

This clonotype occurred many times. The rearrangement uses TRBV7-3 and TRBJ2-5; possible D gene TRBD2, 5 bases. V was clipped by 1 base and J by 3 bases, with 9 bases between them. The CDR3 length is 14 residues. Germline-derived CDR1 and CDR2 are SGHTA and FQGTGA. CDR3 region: CASSLSSGEETQYF. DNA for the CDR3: TGTGCCAGCAGCTTAAGTTCCGGGGAAGAGACCCAGTACTTC.

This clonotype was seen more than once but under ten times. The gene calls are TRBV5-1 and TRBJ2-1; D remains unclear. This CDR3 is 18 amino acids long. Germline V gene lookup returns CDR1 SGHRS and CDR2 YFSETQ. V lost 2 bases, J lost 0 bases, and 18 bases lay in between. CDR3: CASSFTSPTITSYNEQFF. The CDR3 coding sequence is TGCGCCAGCAGCTTCACCAGCCCTACCATCACCTCCTACAATGAGCAGTTCTTC. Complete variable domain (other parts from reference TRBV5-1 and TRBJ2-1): KAGVTQTPRYLIKTRGQQVTLSCSPISGHRSVSWYQQTPGQGLQFLFEYFSETQRNKGNFPGRFSGRQFSNSRSEMNVSTLELGDSALYLCASSFTSPTITSYNEQFFGPGTRLTVL.

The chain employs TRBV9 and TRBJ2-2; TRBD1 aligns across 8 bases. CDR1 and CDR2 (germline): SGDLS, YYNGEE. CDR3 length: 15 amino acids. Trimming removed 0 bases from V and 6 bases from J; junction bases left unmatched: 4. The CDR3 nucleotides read TGTGCCAGCAGCGTAGGCAGGGGGCGCCCCGGGGAGCTGTTTTTT. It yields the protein CASSVGRGRPGELFF.

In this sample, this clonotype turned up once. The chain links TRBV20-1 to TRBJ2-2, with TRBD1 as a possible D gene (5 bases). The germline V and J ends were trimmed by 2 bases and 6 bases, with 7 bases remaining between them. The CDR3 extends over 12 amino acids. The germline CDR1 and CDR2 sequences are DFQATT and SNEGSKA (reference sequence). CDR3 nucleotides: TGCAGTGCTAGAACAGGCCCCGGGGAGCTGTTTTTT. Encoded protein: CSARTGPGELFF.

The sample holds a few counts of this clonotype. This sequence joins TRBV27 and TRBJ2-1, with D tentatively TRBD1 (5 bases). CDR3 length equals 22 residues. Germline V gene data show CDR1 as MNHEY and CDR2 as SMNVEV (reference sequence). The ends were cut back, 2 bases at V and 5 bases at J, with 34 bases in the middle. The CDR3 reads CASSLGWGQIGSRRTLNNEQFF. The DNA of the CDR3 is TGTGCCAGCAGTTTAGGTTGGGGCCAGATAGGGTCCCGGAGAACCCTTAACAATGAGCAGTTCTTC.

The CDR3: CASSPKGGTEAFF. CDR3 in DNA: TGTGCCAGCAGTCCCAAGGGGGGCACTGAAGCTTTCTTT. The rearrangement joins TRBV6-2 or TRBV6-3 to TRBJ1-1; TRBD1 might be the D (6 bases). The V end was cut by 5 bases, the J end by 4 bases, with 11 bases between. This CDR3 is 13 amino acids long. From germline, CDR1 is MNHEY and CDR2 SVGEGT.

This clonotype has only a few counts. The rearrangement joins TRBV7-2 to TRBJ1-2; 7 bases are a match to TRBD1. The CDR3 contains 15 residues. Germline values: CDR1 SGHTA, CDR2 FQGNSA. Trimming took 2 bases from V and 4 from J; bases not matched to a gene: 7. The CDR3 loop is CASSLFPGQSYGYTF. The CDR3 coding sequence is TGTGCCAGCAGCTTATTCCCGGGACAGTCCTATGGCTACACCTTC.

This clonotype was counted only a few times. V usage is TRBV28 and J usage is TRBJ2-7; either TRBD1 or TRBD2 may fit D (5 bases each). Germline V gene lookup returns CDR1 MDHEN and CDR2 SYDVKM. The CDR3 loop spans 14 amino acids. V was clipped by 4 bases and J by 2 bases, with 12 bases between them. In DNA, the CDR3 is TGTGCCAGCAGTTCGTCGGGACGGCCCTACGAGCAGTACTTC. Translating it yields CASSSSGRPYEQYF.

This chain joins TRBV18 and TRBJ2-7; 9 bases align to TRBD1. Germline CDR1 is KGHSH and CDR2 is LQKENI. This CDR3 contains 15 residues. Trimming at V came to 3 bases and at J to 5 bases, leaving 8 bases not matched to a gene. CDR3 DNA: TGTGCCAGCTCACCCCGACAGGGGGAGCAAAACGAGCAGTACTTC. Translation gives CASSPRQGEQNEQYF.

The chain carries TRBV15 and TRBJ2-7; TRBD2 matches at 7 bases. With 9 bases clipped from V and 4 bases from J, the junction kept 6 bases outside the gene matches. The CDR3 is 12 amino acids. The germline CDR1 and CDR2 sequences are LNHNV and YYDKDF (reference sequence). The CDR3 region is CATGGSRYEQYF. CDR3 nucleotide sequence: TGTGCCACAGGCGGGAGTAGGTACGAGCAGTACTTC.

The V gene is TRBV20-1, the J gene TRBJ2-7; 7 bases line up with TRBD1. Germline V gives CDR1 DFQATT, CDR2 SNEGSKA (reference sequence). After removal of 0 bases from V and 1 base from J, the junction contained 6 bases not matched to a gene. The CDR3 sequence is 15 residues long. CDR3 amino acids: CSARDPRGTSYEQYF. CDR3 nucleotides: TGCAGTGCTAGAGATCCCAGGGGGACGTCCTACGAGCAGTACTTC.